Below, one T cell receptor (beta chain) is given with its context. The data stem from a study of blood T cell repertoires in COVID-19. Study details: COVID-19 samples from acute and convalescent phases originated in the United States, Italy and Spain. T cells, B-cell-depleted T cells, or PBMCs provided the cDNA or gDNA that served as material.

Germline V gives CDR1 LNHDA, CDR2 SQIVND (reference sequence). The CDR3 is 13 residues long. V was cut by 7 bases and J by 7 bases, with 16 bases left in between. In the source study's methods: Counts of nucleated cells, estimated from reference gene primer amplification, were obtained. Generated by immunoSEQ multiplex PCR, the TCRdb table keeps only in-frame clones and is missing some. That table furnishes V, J and clone size, whereas the DNA furnished D and trimming. The data contain 200,000 to 300,000 clones, 80% to 90% of them singletons. Sequencing was performed on peripheral blood. The V gene is TRBV19, the J gene TRBJ1-1; D perhaps matches TRBD1 (6 bases). This receptor was obtained from a man aged 60-69 years with acute or convalescent COVID-19. The CDR3 spells CASTPLDRNEAFF. In nucleotides, the CDR3 is TGTGCCAGTACTCCTTTAGACAGGAATGAAGCTTTCTTT.